A selection of T cell receptor beta chains follows, all from one sample in a study of T-cell memory formation after mild COVID-19. TCRdb re-called the 5' RACE reads through MiXCR, storing one row per CDR3 protein. The repertoire holds 450,000 to 650,000 distinct CDR3 sequences, with roughly 20% as singletons. The sample taken for sequencing was PBMCs or a T cell subset sorted from them (not recorded which). The origin of the receptors is an adult woman who had mild COVID-19 (a few samples of this study predate the infection). Cell type and time point are not known. CDR3s include the opening cysteine and the closing phenylalanine or tryptophan. Fields, in order: D gene, V gene, clone size, J gene, CDR3 protein, CDR3 DNA. D genes are given only for firm matches. Clone size appears in some rows only: once, few, many, or a class for an expanded clone.

TRBD1	TRBV7-2	.	TRBJ1-4	CASSLAGTGGEKLFF	TGTGCCAGCAGCTTGGCCGGGACAGGGGGTGAAAAACTGTTTTTT
.	TRBV5-1	many	TRBJ2-2	CASSRMNPNTGELFF	TGCGCCAGCAGCCGCATGAACCCGAACACCGGGGAGCTGTTTTTT
.	TRBV6-1	few	TRBJ2-3	CASSAQTGRVGTDTQYF	TGTGCCAGCAGTGCCCAGACAGGGAGGGTGGGCACAGATACGCAGTATTTT
.	TRBV3-1	.	TRBJ1-1	CASSQDRSRLSAATAFF	TGTGCCAGCAGCCAAGATCGGAGTCGTTTATCGGCAGCAACGGCTTTCTTT
.	TRBV10-3	few	TRBJ2-2	CAISAGTGSGTGELFF	TGTGCCATCTCGGCGGGCACTGGGAGTGGGACCGGGGAGCTGTTTTTT
TRBD1	TRBV20-1	few	TRBJ2-7	CSARDGRRGTYEQYF	TGCAGTGCTAGAGATGGCCGCAGGGGGACCTACGAGCAGTACTTC
.	TRBV10-2	.	TRBJ2-5	CASSSGLDGETQYF	TGCGCCAGCAGTTCGGGACTCGACGGGGAGACCCAGTACTTC
TRBD1	TRBV24-1	few	TRBJ2-5	CATSELGQGRGETQYF	TGTGCCACCAGTGAGCTGGGACAGGGGCGCGGGGAGACCCAGTACTTC
TRBD2	TRBV3-1	.	TRBJ2-5	CASSRRTSGGETQYF	TGTGCCAGCAGCCGACGGACTAGCGGAGGAGAGACCCAGTACTTC
TRBD1	TRBV12-3/TRBV12-4	.	TRBJ2-1	CASSEGAGPYNEQFF	TGTGCCAGCAGCGAGGGGGCTGGCCCCTACAATGAGCAGTTCTTC
.	TRBV28	.	TRBJ2-7	CASTLGTYEQYF	TGTGCCAGCACCTTAGGGACCTACGAGCAGTACTTC
TRBD1	TRBV20-1	few	TRBJ2-2	CSAEDRGLTGELFF	TGCAGTGCTGAGGACAGGGGGCTTACCGGGGAGCTGTTTTTT
.	TRBV21-1	few	TRBJ2-1	CASARPSSGGYNEQFF	TGTGCCAGCGCCCGCCCTTCTAGCGGGGGTTACAATGAGCAGTTCTTC
TRBD1	TRBV7-9	few	TRBJ1-5	CASSSPGTGSQPQHF	TGTGCCAGCAGCTCACCCGGGACAGGTAGTCAGCCCCAGCATTTT
.	TRBV10-3	few	TRBJ1-3	CAISEALQGRPGNTIYF	TGTGCCATCAGTGAGGCGCTCCAGGGAAGGCCTGGAAACACCATATATTTT
.	TRBV12-3/TRBV12-4	.	TRBJ1-2	CASTLWGGGGYTF	TGTGCCAGCACCCTGTGGGGGGGAGGTGGCTACACCTTC
.	TRBV5-6	.	TRBJ1-4	CASSLESGNPGEKLFF	TGTGCCAGCAGCTTGGAGTCTGGGAACCCTGGGGAAAAACTGTTTTTT
.	TRBV7-9	.	TRBJ1-3	CASSLSAGRRSGNTIYF	TGTGCCAGCAGCTTGAGTGCTGGCCGACGCTCTGGAAACACCATATATTTT
.	TRBV9	few	TRBJ2-1	CASSARDANYNEQFF	TGTGCCAGCAGCGCCCGGGACGCAAACTACAATGAGCAGTTCTTC
TRBD2	TRBV6-6	.	TRBJ2-5	CASSHRGLAGGETQYF	TGTGCCAGCAGCCACAGGGGACTAGCGGGAGGTGAGACCCAGTACTTC
.	TRBV5-1	few	TRBJ2-3	CASSLVRLASASSTDTQYF	TGCGCCAGCAGCTTGGTGAGATTAGCGTCTGCCAGTAGCACAGATACGCAGTATTTT
.	TRBV14	.	TRBJ2-7	CASSQDLGGRQGREQYF	TGTGCCAGCAGCCAAGACCTAGGGGGGAGACAAGGTCGCGAGCAGTACTTC
TRBD1	TRBV6-5	.	TRBJ1-2	CASSYSSLRGIDLGYTF	TGTGCCAGCAGTTACTCATCCCTCAGGGGGATAGATCTTGGCTACACCTTC
.	TRBV15	.	TRBJ2-7	CATSRVTGYSSYEQYF	TGTGCCACCAGCAGAGTGACAGGTTATAGCTCCTACGAGCAGTACTTC
TRBD1	TRBV5-1	.	TRBJ2-3	CASSLGQGVLTDTQYF	TGCGCCAGCAGCTTGGGACAGGGGGTCCTGACAGATACGCAGTATTTT
TRBD1	TRBV24-1	few	TRBJ2-1	CATSDRGQGLYNEQFF	TGTGCCACCAGTGACAGAGGACAGGGGCTGTACAATGAGCAGTTCTTC
.	TRBV2	.	TRBJ2-7	CASSEVRGGSGEQYF	TGTGCCAGCAGTGAAGTTCGAGGTGGTTCGGGCGAGCAGTACTTC
.	TRBV29-1	.	TRBJ1-2	CSVARQTNYGYTF	TGCAGCGTTGCTCGACAGACTAACTATGGCTACACCTTC
TRBD2	TRBV7-9	.	TRBJ2-7	CASSSLADPSYEQYF	TGTGCCAGCAGCTCACTAGCGGACCCCTCCTACGAGCAGTACTTC